These 10 T cell receptor beta chains were sequenced from one sample in a study of CD8+CD57+ T cells in acquired aplastic anemia (dated by TCRdb to between 2017 and 2018). These reads were obtained on an Illumina HiSeq 2000. TCR beta VDJ combination and CDR3 sequence profiling used genomic DNA as the template. TCRdb reanalyzed the raw reads on its own, using fastp at Q25 for trimming and MiXCR for clone calling, and kept in-frame beta chains. CDR3 protein sequences are deduplicated, and each keeps its most common genes and DNA. The sample records some 240,000 distinct CDR3 sequences, roughly 33% of which are singletons. The ten largest clones take up more than 0.95% of the sample. Sequencing was performed on sorted CD4+, CD8+, or CD8+CD57+ T cells (not recorded which) from PBMCs. The origin of the receptors is a human donor in good health, serving as a control.

The chain combines TRBV4-1 with TRBJ2-3; the D is unclear. Trimming took 0 bases from V and 7 from J, leaving 14 bases between them. Germline V gene data show CDR1 as MGHRA and CDR2 as YSYEKL. The CDR3 extends over 15 amino acids. DNA for the CDR3: TGCGCCAGCAGCCAAGAAGGCTGGTTCAGGAATACGCAGTATTTT. It yields the protein CASSQEGWFRNTQYF.

This clonotype occurred many times. The chain uses TRBV10-2 and TRBJ1-1, with no clear D. The V end lost 7 bases, the J end lost 3 bases, and 18 bases lay between the germline ends. The CDR3 consists of 15 residues. Per germline, CDR1 WSHSY and CDR2 SAAADI. CDR3 in DNA: TGCGCCAGCACCCAAGAATGGGTCCAATACACTGAAGCTTTCTTT. Translating it yields CASTQEWVQYTEAFF.

This clonotype was detected only a few times. The rearrangement joins TRBV3-1 to TRBJ1-2; TRBD1 might be the D (6 bases). Trimming removed 4 bases at V and 8 bases at J, with 14 bases between. The germline V gene encodes CDR1 LGHDT and CDR2 YNNKEL (reference sequence). There are 13 residues in the CDR3. The CDR3 spells CASSRGKGEGYTF. The CDR3 DNA reads as TGTGCCAGCAGCCGGGGCAAGGGGGAGGGCTACACCTTC.

The chain combines TRBV7-3 with TRBJ2-7; D is ambiguous. Per the germline V gene, CDR1 is SGHTA and CDR2 is FQGTGA. The V end was cut by 2 bases, the J end by 4 bases, with 6 bases between. This CDR3 has 12 amino acids. CDR3 nucleotides: TGTGCCAGCAGCTTAGACCAGTACGAGCAGTACTTC. Protein sequence: CASSLDQYEQYF.

This rearrangement joins TRBV28 to TRBJ1-5; D not certain. Trimming stripped 11 bases from V and 3 bases from J, with 11 bases between. This CDR3 is 12 amino acids long. CDR1 is MDHEN and CDR2 is SYDVKM in the germline V gene. Here the CDR3 reads CARKEANQPQHF. CDR3 sequence (DNA): TGTGCCCGCAAAGAAGCCAATCAGCCCCAGCATTTT.

Ten or more counts support this clonotype. This chain uses TRBV19 with TRBJ1-5; 11 bases fit TRBD1. The trim removed 3 bases at V and 5 bases at J, leaving 6 bases unmatched. Germline CDR1 and CDR2: LNHDA and SQIVND (reference sequence). The CDR3 runs 16 residues. CDR3 sequence: CASSIGGTGGYQPQHF. In DNA, the CDR3 is TGTGCCAGTAGTATTGGCGGGACAGGGGGGTATCAGCCCCAGCATTTT.

This clonotype has at least ten counts. The chain carries TRBV29-1 and TRBJ2-1; TRBD1 agrees at 9 bases. After removal of 7 bases from V and 6 bases from J, the junction contained 4 bases not matched to a gene. CDR1 and CDR2 (germline): SQVTM, ANQGSEA. This CDR3 has 12 residues. CDR3 DNA sequence: TGCAGCGCCGACAGGGGGACCAATGAGCAGTTCTTC. This translates into CSADRGTNEQFF.

This clonotype was detected only a few times. A much larger clonotype is one base distant, so this may be a read error. The chain carries TRBV10-3 and TRBJ1-1; TRBD1 is a possible D gene (5 bases). Trimming took 10 bases from V and 4 from J, leaving 22 bases between them. The germline gives CDR1 ENHRY, CDR2 SYGVKD. CDR3 length: 15 amino acids. DNA for the CDR3: TGTGCCACCAGCATAATGGGGGATTCAAGCACTGAAGCTTTCTTT. Translating gives CATSIMGDSSTEAFF.

This clonotype was observed many times. The CDR3 bases are TGTGCCAGCAGCTTACAGGTTGATCAGCCCCAGCATTTT. It codes for CASSLQVDQPQHF. This chain links TRBV7-3 with TRBJ1-5; D unclear. The CDR3 consists of 13 residues. The germline gives CDR1 SGHTA, CDR2 FQGTGA. V was trimmed by 2 bases and J by 5 bases, leaving 7 bases between them.

This clonotype came up a few times. The rearrangement links TRBV13 to TRBJ2-2; the D gene is possibly TRBD2 (6 bases). The CDR3 consists of 15 residues. CDR1 is PRHDT and CDR2 is FYEKMQ in the germline V gene (reference sequence). Trimming took off 0 bases at V and 3 bases at J, with 8 bases between the two ends. The chain's CDR3 is CASSLGWGDTGELFF. CDR3 bases: TGTGCCAGCAGCTTAGGTTGGGGGGACACCGGGGAGCTGTTTTTT.